This T cell receptor (beta chain) derives from a study of shared clonotypes between healthy human individuals. The naive CD8 population came from CD45RO-negative cells selected for CCR7, without terminally differentiated effector memory CD45RA+ cells. All participating donors were Caucasian adults from Nashville, Tennessee. TCRdb's table, derived via immunoSEQ multiplex PCR, lists solely in-frame clones and lacks some. Among hundreds of thousands of clones listed, 98% were seen once. V shed 2 bases and J 5 bases; nucleotides not matched to a gene: 1. This CDR3 has 14 amino acids. In germline, CDR1 is LGHNA, CDR2 YSLEER.

The V gene is TRBV4-3, the J gene TRBJ2-1, with TRBD2 matching 9 bases. The origin of this receptor is a man between 25 and 39 years old in good health. Sequencing was done on a sample of naive CD8+ T cells sorted from blood. Here the CDR3 reads CASSQRLADNEQFF. The CDR3 region has the DNA TGCGCCAGCAGCCAAAGACTAGCGGACAATGAGCAGTTCTTC.